One and the same sample provided the 9 T cell receptor beta chains below, sequenced in a study of PD-1 blockade in classical Hodgkin lymphoma. As for time point: cycle 4 day 1 (C4D1), after 6 weeks of nivolumab. All the patients suffered relapse after autologous stem cell transplantation, and brentuximab vedotin exposure differed. It was by magnetic negative selection that CD4+ T cells were purified from thawed PBMCs. Generated by immunoSEQ multiplex PCR, the TCRdb table keeps only in-frame clones and is missing some. This table holds about 30,000 clones, approximately 80% found once. The specimen was CD4+ T cells from blood, collected before the fourth cycle of nivolumab. The receptors stem from a human donor with classical Hodgkin lymphoma.

The V and J genes are TRBV5-1 and TRBJ2-1; D is perhaps TRBD2 (6 bases). Trimming took off 3 bases at V and 7 bases at J, with 8 bases between the two ends. Germline lookup yields CDR1 SGHRS and CDR2 YFSETQ. The CDR3 totals 12 residues. CDR3 in amino acids: CASSSGGNEQFF. The CDR3 coding sequence is TGCGCCAGCAGCTCAGGAGGGAATGAGCAGTTCTTC.

This chain uses TRBV7-9 with TRBJ2-5; 7 bases match TRBD2. Germline lookup yields CDR1 SEHNR and CDR2 FQNEAQ (reference sequence). The CDR3 is 13 residues long. The V and J ends lost 2 bases and 9 bases, in that order; junction bases with no gene match: 6. The CDR3 DNA follows: TGTGCCAGCAGCTTATTCCAGGGAGGGCCCCAGTACTTC. The encoded protein is CASSLFQGGPQYF.

This rearrangement joins TRBV9 to TRBJ2-5, with TRBD2 matching over 7 bases. CDR1 is SGDLS, CDR2 YYNGEE, per germline. V was pared by 8 bases and J by 3 bases, with 10 bases of the junction left unmatched. The CDR3 length is 14 residues. Here the CDR3 reads CASAPGLSEETQYF. In nucleotides, the CDR3 is TGTGCCAGTGCTCCGGGACTAAGCGAAGAGACCCAGTACTTC.

The genes are TRBV5-5 and TRBJ1-2, with D maybe TRBD1 (5 bases). V shed 4 bases and J shed 9 bases, with 13 bases lying between them. The CDR3 spans 12 residues. The germline V gene has CDR1 SGHKS and CDR2 YYEKEE (reference sequence). The CDR3 loop is CASSIDQGSYTF. The CDR3 DNA sequence: TGTGCCAGCAGCATCGATCAGGGAAGCTACACCTTC. The entire variable domain, with the rest obtained from reference TRBV5-5 and TRBJ1-2, is as follows: DAGVTQSPTHLIKTRGQQVTLRCSPISGHKSVSWYQQVLGQGPQFIFQYYEKEERGRGNFPDRFSARQFPNYSSELNVNALLLGDSALYLCASSIDQGSYTFGSGTRLTVV.

The chain employs TRBV19 and TRBJ2-2; 11 nucleotides align to TRBD1. The CDR3 loop spans 14 amino acids. V was clipped by 10 bases and J by 4 bases; unmatched bases: 5. The germline V gene has CDR1 LNHDA and CDR2 SQIVND (reference sequence). This CDR3 is CATRTGGSTGELFF. In nucleotides, the CDR3 is TGTGCCACTAGGACAGGGGGCAGCACCGGGGAGCTGTTTTTT.

The V and J genes are TRBV18 and TRBJ2-1; D call uncertain. Germline V CDR1 and CDR2: KGHSH, LQKENI. V was pared by 2 bases and J by 1 base, with 15 bases between. The CDR3 has 17 residues. In DNA, the CDR3 is TGTGCCAGCTCACCAGAAAATGAACCACGTTCCTACAATGAGCAGTTCTTC. Translating gives CASSPENEPRSYNEQFF.

The V and J genes are TRBV4-2 and TRBJ2-5; D might be TRBD2 (6 bases). Per the germline V gene, CDR1 is LGHNA and CDR2 is YNFKEQ. This CDR3 spans 15 amino acids. Trimming removed 4 bases at V and 1 base at J, with 13 bases between. The CDR3 region is CASSPIRGIQETQYF. In DNA, the CDR3 is TGTGCCAGCAGCCCAATTCGGGGGATCCAAGAGACCCAGTACTTC.

The J gene is TRBJ2-1, the V gene TRBV5-1; tentative D call: TRBD2 (5 bases). V gave up 0 bases and J gave up 7 bases, with 14 bases separating them. The CDR3 runs 15 residues. Per germline, CDR1 SGHRS and CDR2 YFSETQ. The CDR3 region is CASSLVSGGQNEQFF. The CDR3 nucleotides are TGCGCCAGCAGCTTGGTGTCAGGCGGGCAGAATGAGCAGTTCTTC.

The chain is built from TRBV5-1 and TRBJ2-2; 10 nucleotides align to TRBD1. The germline V gene encodes CDR1 SGHRS and CDR2 YFSETQ. V dropped 6 bases and J dropped 7; count of bases not matched to a gene: 15. CDR3 length: 17 amino acids. In nucleotides, the CDR3 is TGCGCCAGCACCATAAGGGCTGCGGGACAGGGGAGCGGGGAGCTGTTTTTT. This gives the protein CASTIRAAGQGSGELFF.